The 29 T cell receptor beta chains given below trace back to one sample, sequenced in a study of shared clonotypes between healthy human individuals. Naive CD8 cells lacked CD45RO, underwent positive selection for CCR7 and left out terminally differentiated effector memory CD45RA+ cells. Clones were sequenced by immunoSEQ multiplex PCR, and TCRdb holds only the in-frame ones, with some missing. The sample records about 2.2 million clones, 85% to 95% being singletons. Sequencing input: naive CD8+ T cells from PBMCs. These receptors came from a young man in good health. Some clones in this sample may be carry-over from other donors' samples.

CDR3 residues: CASSMAVSGNTIYF. CDR3 DNA sequence: TGTGCCAGCAGCATGGCGGTCTCTGGAAACACCATATATTTT. The genes are TRBV5-6 and TRBJ1-3; D not resolved. CDR1 and CDR2 (germline): SGHDT, YYEEEE. The length of the CDR3 is 14 residues. V dropped 4 bases and J dropped 0 bases, with 8 bases sitting between them.

The chain is built from TRBV6-1 and TRBJ2-7; a possible D gene is TRBD1 (6 bases). Trimming took 7 bases from V and 0 from J, leaving 13 bases between them. Germline-derived CDR1 and CDR2 are MNHNS and SASEGT. The CDR3 totals 14 residues. The CDR3 here is CASIPGTPSYEQYF. The CDR3 DNA reads TGTGCCAGCATACCCGGGACACCCTCCTACGAGCAGTACTTC.

The chain couples TRBV7-2 to TRBJ1-1; D is uncertain. Germline V CDR1 and CDR2: SGHTA, FQGNSA. The CDR3 spans 11 residues. Trimming removed 5 bases from V and 7 bases from J, with 8 bases in between. CDR3 region: CASSPGSEAFF. For the CDR3, the DNA is TGTGCCAGCAGCCCGGGGAGTGAAGCTTTCTTT.

The J gene is TRBJ2-1, the V gene TRBV4-1, with 10 bases fitting TRBD2. Germline V gene data show CDR1 as MGHRA and CDR2 as YSYEKL. The CDR3 length is 16 residues. Losses at the gene ends were 4 bases for V and 10 bases for J; bases not matched to a gene: 13. CDR3 DNA: TGCGCCAGCAGCCGTTTCTCCGGGACTAGCGTTTCGGAGCAGTTCTTC. It translates to CASSRFSGTSVSEQFF.

V usage is TRBV9 and J usage is TRBJ2-1, with D possibly matching TRBD2 (6 bases). The CDR3 runs 17 residues. The V gene lost 2 bases and the J gene lost 0 bases, with 15 bases spanning the gap. Germline V lookup: CDR1 SGDLS, CDR2 YYNGEE. In DNA form, the CDR3 reads TGTGCCAGCAGCGTCCCCTCGGGGGTCCTCTCCTACAATGAGCAGTTCTTC. It is translated as CASSVPSGVLSYNEQFF.

The chain couples TRBV7-9 to TRBJ1-5; D remains unclear. The CDR3 loop spans 12 amino acids. Germline V lookup: CDR1 SEHNR, CDR2 FQNEAQ (reference sequence). Trimming removed 3 bases from V and 5 bases from J, with 5 bases in between. The CDR3 loop is CASSFMDQPQHF. CDR3 DNA: TGTGCCAGCAGCTTTATGGATCAGCCCCAGCATTTT.

The rearrangement joins TRBV6-6 to TRBJ2-7; 8 nucleotides agree with TRBD2. The CDR3 covers 15 residues. Germline-derived CDR1 and CDR2 are MNHNY and SVGAGI (reference sequence). V lost 2 bases and J lost 6; bases outside the gene matches: 9. CDR3: CASSYAGGDYVEQYF. CDR3 DNA sequence: TGTGCCAGCAGTTACGCGGGAGGAGACTACGTCGAGCAGTACTTC.

The rearrangement joins TRBV7-6 to TRBJ2-5, with D uncertain. The CDR3 is made up of 16 amino acids. Germline loops: CDR1 SGHVS, CDR2 FNYEAQ. V was clipped by 2 bases and J by 5 bases, with 18 bases between them. Here the CDR3 DNA reads TGTGCCAGCAGCTTAAATCCCGGAATACCCGGGGAGACCCAGTACTTC. This gives the protein CASSLNPGIPGETQYF.

The CDR3 bases are TGTGCCAGCAGCTTAGTTGCGCGATCGGAAGAGACCCAGTACTTC. Its protein is CASSLVARSEETQYF. V is TRBV7-6 and J is TRBJ2-5; D is undetermined. CDR1 SGHVS and CDR2 FNYEAQ come from the germline V gene. V was clipped by 1 base and J by 3 bases, with 12 bases between them. This CDR3 spans 15 amino acids.

CDR3 residues: CASSTRTGPREQYF. CDR3 DNA: TGTGCCAGTAGTACAAGGACAGGTCCGAGGGAGCAGTACTTC. The rearrangement links TRBV19 to TRBJ2-7, with 7 positions matching TRBD1. CDR3 size: 14 residues. The J segment lost 7 bases and the V segment lost 4 bases, leaving 10 bases of the junction unmatched. Per germline, CDR1 LNHDA and CDR2 SQIVND (reference sequence).

The chain is built from TRBV7-9 and TRBJ1-1; possibly TRBD1 for D (6 bases). Germline V gene lookup returns CDR1 SEHNR and CDR2 FQNEAQ (reference sequence). V was cut by 2 bases and J by 4 bases, with 8 bases left in between. The CDR3 totals 13 residues. The CDR3 loop is CASSLFRGTEAFF. The CDR3 nucleotides read TGTGCCAGCAGCTTATTCAGGGGCACTGAAGCTTTCTTT.

The chain links TRBV5-6 to TRBJ2-7, with a weak D call TRBD2 (6 bases). The CDR3 runs 15 residues. Trimming removed 3 bases at V and 6 bases at J, with 19 bases between. CDR1 SGHDT and CDR2 YYEEEE come from the germline V gene. The CDR3 region has the DNA TGTGCCAGCAGCTCTCCGGCGGCCCCGCGGGGCGAGCAGTACTTC. This encodes CASSSPAAPRGEQYF.

The V gene is TRBV19, the J gene TRBJ2-1, with 13 bases lining up with TRBD2. The CDR3 covers 16 residues. Germline values: CDR1 LNHDA, CDR2 SQIVND (reference sequence). V dropped 5 bases and J dropped 3; count of bases not matched to a gene: 4. The CDR3 protein is CASSPRLAGGYNEQFF. The DNA of the CDR3 is TGTGCCAGTAGTCCCCGACTAGCGGGGGGCTACAATGAGCAGTTCTTC. Filled out from reference TRBV19 and TRBJ2-1, the complete variable domain reads DGGITQSPKYLFRKEGQNVTLSCEQNLNHDAMYWYRQDPGQGLRLIYYSQIVNDFQKGDIAEGYSVSREKKESFPLTVTSAQKNPTAFYLCASSPRLAGGYNEQFFGPGTRLTVL.

The rearrangement links TRBV7-2 to TRBJ2-6; possible D gene TRBD2, 5 bases. CDR1 and CDR2 from the germline V gene are SGHTA and FQGNSA. Trimming cost V 5 bases and J 1 base, with 15 bases left between them. The CDR3 has 17 residues. CDR3 in amino acids: CASSPTPPGSGANVLTF. In nucleotides, the CDR3 is TGTGCCAGCAGCCCAACCCCCCCGGGGTCTGGGGCCAACGTCCTGACTTTC.

Remarks on this clone: This same CDR3 is encoded by further DNA sequences in the sample. The V call is TRBV4-2, the J call TRBJ2-7, with a possible D match to TRBD2 (5 bases). CDR3 length: 14 amino acids. Germline assignment: CDR1 LGHNA and CDR2 YNFKEQ. V lost 0 bases and J 2 bases, leaving 8 bases between the germline ends. CDR3 loop: CASSQDRGTYEQYF. The CDR3 DNA sequence: TGTGCCAGCAGCCAAGACCGGGGTACCTACGAGCAGTACTTC.

This rearrangement joins TRBV9 to TRBJ2-6; 8 bases match TRBD1. This CDR3 spans 19 amino acids. Losses at the gene ends were 0 bases for V and 4 bases for J; bases not matched to a gene: 12. CDR1 is SGDLS and CDR2 is YYNGEE in the germline V gene. CDR3 DNA: TGTGCCAGCAGCGTAGGGGACAGGTCCGCAGAGCGGGGGGCCAACGTCCTGACTTTC. It codes for CASSVGDRSAERGANVLTF.

V gene TRBV10-3 combines with J gene TRBJ1-5; D is perhaps TRBD1 (6 bases). Germline V gene data show CDR1 as ENHRY and CDR2 as SYGVKD. V dropped 1 base and J dropped 2 bases, with 9 bases sitting between them. This CDR3 has 15 amino acids. CDR3 DNA: TGTGCCATCAGTGAGTTAGGGGGGGGCAATCAGCCCCAGCATTTT. Its protein is CAISELGGGNQPQHF.

The CDR3 sequence: CARLAETGLSYNEQFF. CDR3 in DNA: TGTGCCAGATTGGCCGAGACGGGACTCTCCTACAATGAGCAGTTCTTC. The chain couples TRBV2 to TRBJ2-1; D is perhaps TRBD2 (6 bases). V lost 9 bases, J lost 0 bases, and 18 bases lay in between. Looked up from germline, CDR1 is SNHLY and CDR2 is FYNNEI. The CDR3 is 16 residues long. The full variable domain, its missing parts supplied by reference TRBV2 and TRBJ2-1, is EPEVTQTPSHQVTQMGQEVILRCVPISNHLYFYWYRQILGQKVEFLVSFYNNEISEKSEIFDDQFSVERPDGSNFTLKIRSTKLEDSAMYFCARLAETGLSYNEQFFGPGTRLTVL.

V gene TRBV19 combines with J gene TRBJ2-5; 13 nucleotides line up with TRBD2. V trimming: 7 bases; J trimming: 5 bases; junction bases outside the gene matches: 7. The CDR3 consists of 15 residues. The germline CDR1 and CDR2 sequences are LNHDA and SQIVND (reference sequence). CDR3 in DNA: TGTGCCAGTAAACTAGCGGGAGGGCCGGGGGAGACCCAGTACTTC. It translates to CASKLAGGPGETQYF.

J is TRBJ1-1 and V is TRBV6-5, with D tentatively TRBD1 (6 bases). Germline V gene data show CDR1 as MNHEY and CDR2 as SVGAGI. There are 15 residues in the CDR3. Trimming removed 7 bases at V and 4 bases at J, with 19 bases between. The CDR3 sequence is CASTLLPTGATEAFF. The CDR3 nucleotides read TGTGCCAGCACCCTTCTGCCGACGGGGGCCACTGAAGCTTTCTTT.

The chain couples TRBV5-4 to TRBJ2-1, with D possibly TRBD1 on 6 matching bases. The CDR3 spans 14 residues. Germline CDR1 is SGHNT and CDR2 is YYREEE (reference sequence). V was pared by 2 bases and J by 3 bases, with 9 bases between. The CDR3 here is CASSFWTVYNEQFF. CDR3 DNA sequence: TGTGCCAGCAGCTTTTGGACAGTCTACAATGAGCAGTTCTTC. Variable domain in full (rest from reference TRBV5-4 and TRBJ2-1): ETGVTQSPTHLIKTRGQQVTLRCSSQSGHNTVSWYQQALGQGPQFIFQYYREEENGRGNFPPRFSGLQFPNYSSELNVNALELDDSALYLCASSFWTVYNEQFFGPGTRLTVL.

This clone is a singleton in its sample. The chain has TRBV7-7 and TRBJ1-1; a possible D gene is TRBD1 (5 bases). CDR3 length equals 13 residues. Looked up from germline, CDR1 is SSHAT and CDR2 is FNYEAQ (reference sequence). The V end lost 0 bases, the J end lost 8 bases, and 10 bases lay between the germline ends. CDR3 bases: TGTGCCAGCAGCTTAGCGCGTGGGGGAGAAGCTTTCTTT. This encodes CASSLARGGEAFF.

A single count supports this clone. V is TRBV6-6 and J is TRBJ2-2; no firm D call. This CDR3 has 16 amino acids. Germline CDR1 is MNHNY and CDR2 is SVGAGI (reference sequence). V was trimmed by 2 bases and J by 0 bases, leaving 10 bases between them. The CDR3 region is CASSYLPGTNTGELFF. The CDR3, as DNA: TGTGCCAGCAGTTACCTCCCGGGTACGAACACCGGGGAGCTGTTTTTT.

CDR3 sequence (DNA): TGTGCCAGTATCGCCAGGGACAGTCTTAATCAGCCCCAGCATTTT. Protein sequence: CASIARDSLNQPQHF. V is TRBV19 and J is TRBJ1-5, with TRBD1 matching 7 bases. This CDR3 is 15 amino acids long. The J segment lost 4 bases and the V segment lost 7 bases, leaving 10 bases of the junction unmatched. Looked up from germline, CDR1 is LNHDA and CDR2 is SQIVND (reference sequence).

This chain connects TRBV18 to TRBJ2-7; D might be TRBD2 (6 bases). The CDR3 covers 13 residues. V was clipped by 7 bases and J by 1 base, with 11 bases between them. CDR1 is KGHSH, CDR2 LQKENI, per germline. CDR3 coding DNA: TGTGCCAGCTTGGGACTCGATTCCTACGAGCAGTACTTC. Its protein is CASLGLDSYEQYF.

The V and J genes are TRBV5-6 and TRBJ1-5; a weak D match, TRBD1 (5 bases). V lost 2 bases and J 2 bases, leaving 17 bases between the germline ends. The CDR3 spans 17 residues. Per the germline V gene, CDR1 is SGHDT and CDR2 is YYEEEE. This chain's CDR3 is CASSFVSGEGGNQPQHF. The CDR3 nucleotides are TGTGCCAGCAGCTTCGTATCGGGGGAAGGGGGCAATCAGCCCCAGCATTTT.

J is TRBJ1-1 and V is TRBV7-6, with 8 bases that match TRBD1. CDR1 SGHVS and CDR2 FNYEAQ come from the germline V gene. The CDR3 spans 13 residues. V lost 4 bases, J lost 5 bases, and 3 bases stayed unmatched. The CDR3 loop is CASSSYRGTEAFF. CDR3 nucleotides: TGTGCCAGCAGCTCCTACAGGGGGACTGAAGCTTTCTTT.

The chain links TRBV19 to TRBJ2-3; 7 nucleotides match TRBD1. Unmatched junction bases numbered 2, after V lost 6 bases and J lost 2 bases. Germline loops: CDR1 LNHDA, CDR2 SQIVND (reference sequence). CDR3 length equals 13 residues. CDR3 sequence (DNA): TGTGCCAGTAGGGGACAGAACACAGATACGCAGTATTTT. Its translation is CASRGQNTDTQYF.

The rearrangement joins TRBV29-1 to TRBJ2-3; the match to TRBD1 covers 7 bases. Trimming removed 6 bases from V and 1 base from J; junction bases left unmatched: 4. The CDR3 sequence is 13 residues long. The germline V gene encodes CDR1 SQVTM and CDR2 ANQGSEA. The CDR3 region is CSVDRAGTDTQYF. In DNA, the CDR3 is TGCAGCGTCGACAGGGCTGGCACAGATACGCAGTATTTT.